These T cell receptor beta chains were read from a single sample in a study of blood T cell repertoires in COVID-19. The repertoire was sequenced with immunoSEQ multiplex PCR; TCRdb's copy has only in-frame clones and lacks some. The sample has under 90,000 clones, about 68% seen once; the top ten hold roughly 5.6%. Sample: peripheral blood. These receptors were collected from a man aged 45-60 years with active or convalescent COVID-19. The CDR3 runs from the conserved cysteine through the conserved F or W.

CDR3,V,J
CASSWSRTGTTDTQYF,TRBV6-5,TRBJ2-3
CASSLTTVNTEAFF,TRBV7-9,TRBJ1-1
CASGGGTGRSPLHF,TRBV6-5,TRBJ1-6
CASSPQDEQFF,TRBV7-6,TRBJ2-1
CAIGGPKNTGELFF,TRBV10-3,TRBJ2-2
CASSPQGIRGKYGYTF,TRBV28,TRBJ1-2
CASSSITGQGKIGYTF,TRBV5-1,TRBJ1-2
CATSDPGGSGETQYF,TRBV24-1,TRBJ2-5
CASSLDRQLDGYTF,TRBV11-2,TRBJ1-2
CASSRMPWTSGSYEQYF,TRBV27,TRBJ2-7
CASSSMGLAKNIQYF,TRBV7-2,TRBJ2-4
CASSPGGQYNYGYTF,TRBV7-2,TRBJ1-2
CASRAGTGAAGANVLTF,TRBV9,TRBJ2-6
CASSAKDRANEQFF,TRBV10-1,TRBJ2-1
CASSESGGQETQYF,TRBV10-1,TRBJ2-5
CASSTTTGGTDTQYF,TRBV6-5,TRBJ2-3
CATAPSQGHGYTF,TRBV12-3/TRBV12-4,TRBJ1-2
CASSQAGNTEAFF,TRBV14,TRBJ1-1
CASSRGTSGGGKQFF,TRBV5-4,TRBJ2-1
CASSPQAGDYGYTF,TRBV4-2,TRBJ1-2
CAISATSSQETQYF,TRBV10-3,TRBJ2-5
CASSLLWGGETQYF,TRBV7-2,TRBJ2-5
CASSPGRNEKLFF,TRBV18,TRBJ1-4
CASSYSTSGGTGELFF,TRBV6-5,TRBJ2-2
CASRPGQDFLEAFF,TRBV19,TRBJ1-1
CASSLGMTSSYNSPLHF,TRBV27,TRBJ1-6
CASSFLGESGGPYEQYF,TRBV13,TRBJ2-7
CASSYSSGEKEKLFF,TRBV6-5,TRBJ1-4
CASSRQGLGPLHF,TRBV6-5,TRBJ1-6
CASSGRSLGETQYF,TRBV9,TRBJ2-5
CASGREPGTEAFF,TRBV7-8,TRBJ1-1
CASSPGTGGSGELFF,TRBV19,TRBJ2-2
CASSVGPGGGEKLFF,TRBV5-1,TRBJ1-4
CASSPHSGGITDTQYF,TRBV6-6,TRBJ2-3
CASSLAGRQETQYF,TRBV6-5,TRBJ2-5
CASSQAPGGASTDTQYF,TRBV4-2,TRBJ2-3
CASTPRGANTGELFF,TRBV27,TRBJ2-2
CASIRNTGRQETQYF,TRBV28,TRBJ2-5
CASSGGDTEAFF,TRBV18,TRBJ1-1
CASSASTDGSYEQYF,TRBV18,TRBJ2-7
CASSLAQGWGIVSNQPQHF,TRBV5-6,TRBJ1-5
CASSGPGQGSRTGELFF,TRBV7-9,TRBJ2-2
CASHRGGPADTQYF,TRBV5-4,TRBJ2-3
CASSHVTSGGAYEQYF,TRBV4-3,TRBJ2-7
CASSQDPAPGSSGNTIYF,TRBV3-1/TRBV3-2,TRBJ1-3
CSVEDLGQGVGYTF,TRBV29-1,TRBJ1-2
CASSPFSLSGGELFF,TRBV3-1/TRBV3-2,TRBJ2-2
CASSAIAGALGGETQYF,TRBV9,TRBJ2-5
CATPSLNYGYTF,TRBV2,TRBJ1-2
CASSQLAGGPYEQYF,TRBV3-1/TRBV3-2,TRBJ2-7
CASSQEGQGSPLHF,TRBV3-1/TRBV3-2,TRBJ1-6
CASSQDSGSYNEQFF,TRBV4-3,TRBJ2-1
CASSYGTGAAEAFF,TRBV6-6,TRBJ1-1
CASKRDTGYEQYF,TRBV19,TRBJ2-7
CASSRNPNGAYEQYF,TRBV3-1/TRBV3-2,TRBJ2-7
CASSQSGGGGTDTQYF,TRBV3-1/TRBV3-2,TRBJ2-3
CASRQNRGPNSPLHF,TRBV6-5,TRBJ1-6
CASSQAETGLAGGQDTQYF,TRBV3-1/TRBV3-2,TRBJ2-3
CSASLATYEQYF,TRBV20-1,TRBJ2-7
CASSRQGVNEKLFF,TRBV21-1,TRBJ1-4